Sequencing of this T cell receptor (beta chain) was carried out in a study of blood T cell repertoires in COVID-19. Overall study: There were acute and convalescent COVID-19 samples, and they came from the United States, Italy and Spain. In each case, the material was cDNA or gDNA derived from T cells, B-cell-depleted T cells, or PBMCs.

Profiling relied on immunoSEQ multiplex PCR, and the TCRdb table lists in-frame clones only, not all of them. Counted here are 30,000 to 40,000 clones, about 80% occurring once; the ten biggest clones make up roughly 31%. Germline V gene lookup returns CDR1 LGHDT and CDR2 YNNKEL (reference sequence). The CDR3 is 13 amino acids. Trimming stripped 1 base from V and 3 bases from J, with 6 bases between. The genes are TRBV3-1 (or the pseudogene TRBV3-2) and TRBJ1-1; D not certain. The TCR sequence derives from an elderly man with acute or convalescent COVID-19. The source material was peripheral blood. The CDR3 loop is CASSQGADTEAFF. In nucleotides, the CDR3 is TGTGCCAGCAGCCAAGGGGCAGACACTGAAGCTTTCTTT.